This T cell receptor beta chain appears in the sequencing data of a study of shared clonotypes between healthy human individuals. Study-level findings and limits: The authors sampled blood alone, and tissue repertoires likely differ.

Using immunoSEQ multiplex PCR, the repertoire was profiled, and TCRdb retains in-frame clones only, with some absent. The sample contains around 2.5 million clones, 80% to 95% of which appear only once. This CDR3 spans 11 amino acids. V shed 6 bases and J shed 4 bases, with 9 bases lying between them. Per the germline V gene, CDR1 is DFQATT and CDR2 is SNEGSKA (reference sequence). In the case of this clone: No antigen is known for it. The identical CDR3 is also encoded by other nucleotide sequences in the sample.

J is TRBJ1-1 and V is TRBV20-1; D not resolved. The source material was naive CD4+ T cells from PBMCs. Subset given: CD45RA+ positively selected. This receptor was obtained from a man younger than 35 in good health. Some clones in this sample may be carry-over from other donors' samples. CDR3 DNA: TGCAGTGCATCTAGGGTCACTGAAGCTTTCTTT. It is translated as CSASRVTEAFF.